The rows below give T cell receptor beta chains drawn from one sample of a study of blood T cell repertoires in COVID-19. The repertoire was sequenced with immunoSEQ multiplex PCR; TCRdb's copy has only in-frame clones and lacks some. The sample yields 200,000 to 250,000 clones, 75% to 90% seen once. Material for sequencing was peripheral blood. These TCRs come from a young man who had recovered from COVID-19. Both conserved end residues are part of each CDR3. The order of the fields is J gene, D gene, V gene, CDR3 protein. A D gene is named only where the DNA matches it firmly.

TRBJ1-5	.	TRBV19	CASSIRQSSNQPQHF
TRBJ2-1	.	TRBV7-9	CASSFVPLLYNEQFF
TRBJ2-1	TRBD1	TRBV27	CASSDSGGLAYNEQFF
TRBJ1-4	.	TRBV6-5	CASSYIWAATNEKLFF
TRBJ2-1	.	TRBV20-1	CSAQQGNEQFF
TRBJ1-4	.	TRBV10-2	CASTSNGRGPNEKLFF
TRBJ1-1	TRBD1	TRBV3-1/TRBV3-2	CASSQQTGSAFF
TRBJ2-3	.	TRBV6-5	CASRDRGSVSDTQYF
TRBJ1-3	.	TRBV4-1	CASSQDLRNTIYF
TRBJ1-1	.	TRBV5-1	CASSFLTEGRTEAFF
TRBJ1-5	.	TRBV19	CASSIDQGGGQPQHF
TRBJ1-2	.	TRBV9	CASTDSIKRYTF
TRBJ2-7	.	TRBV3-1/TRBV3-2	CASSQDDRDYEQYF
TRBJ2-7	.	TRBV6-2/TRBV6-3	CASSYRVGTYEQYF
TRBJ2-1	.	TRBV19	CASSSSGRGEQFF
TRBJ2-2	TRBD1	TRBV2	CAILDRAYTGELFF
TRBJ2-5	TRBD1	TRBV7-9	CASSLGTGGRETQYF
TRBJ1-6	TRBD1	TRBV10-3	CAISEGTENSPLHF
TRBJ2-2	.	TRBV5-8	CASTGGGRGDTGELFF
TRBJ2-5	TRBD2	TRBV4-1	CASSLASGGARETQYF
TRBJ2-7	.	TRBV30	CAWSVGGIGDEQYF
TRBJ2-7	.	TRBV5-1	CASTFEQGISYEQYF
TRBJ1-2	.	TRBV5-8	CASSLGQGGYGYTF
TRBJ2-5	.	TRBV19	CASSTSNPGETQYF
TRBJ1-1	TRBD1	TRBV5-1	CASSLRFWTGEYIRSLAFF
TRBJ1-2	.	TRBV10-3	CAISPGDRYGYTF
TRBJ2-7	.	TRBV5-1	CASSLTGVIYEQYF
TRBJ2-5	.	TRBV18	CATGPGFTPQETQYF
TRBJ2-1	.	TRBV6-2/TRBV6-3	CASSSPRLSYNEQFF
TRBJ1-2	.	TRBV19	CASSISAGNYGYTF
TRBJ1-1	.	TRBV7-9	CASSPQTGMNTEAFF
TRBJ2-7	.	TRBV6-2/TRBV6-3	CASSYSSRGREQYF
TRBJ2-2	.	TRBV5-1	CASTQSRGELFF
TRBJ2-1	TRBD2	TRBV5-1	CASSLGLAGYYNEQFF
TRBJ1-2	TRBD1	TRBV6-5	CASRLQGAYGYTF
TRBJ2-2	.	TRBV5-1	CASSIGRAYAGELFF
TRBJ2-1	TRBD2	TRBV5-8	CASSLEWGTSGVNEQFF
TRBJ1-1	TRBD1	TRBV5-1	CASSLGQGAEAFF
TRBJ2-7	.	TRBV7-9	CASSSGTGVTEQYF
TRBJ1-4	.	TRBV7-8	CASSLTPRREKLFF